Detailed here is one T cell receptor (beta chain). What antigen it recognizes has not been identified. No base quality values were provided; no much bigger clone lies one nucleotide off. Including cysteine and phenylalanine, the CDR3 has 17 amino acids. Here the CDR3 DNA is all that survives: 51 bases in frame from base 1. As encoded in the germline V gene, CDR1 is MDHEN while CDR2 is SYDVKM. The V end gives up 4 bases and the J end 1 base, leaving 10 bases in the junction not matched to a gene. The sample belongs to a study of cytomegalovirus exposure and HLA in healthy donors (dated by TCRdb to about 2017). Describing the broader study: An earlier analysis of several hundred of the donors reported about 280 Gb of sequence data and around 100 million unique TCR beta sequences obtained from around 180 million T cells. The number of typed donors differed by locus: 629-630 for A, B, C, DRB1 and DQB1; some 500 for DQA1; 600 to 610 for DPA1; and some 450 for DPB1. A later analysis re-analyzed previously published TCR beta repertoires from 666 donors and added high-resolution HLA genotyping to study TCR occurrence patterns. The study profiled the T cell repertoires of around 700 subjects by immunosequencing and related them to cytomegalovirus serostatus. An early release that covered some 630 HLA-typed donors contained about 290 gigabases of sequencing data and around 80 million unique TCR sequences. A later genetic analysis took genome-wide SNP genotypes for about three fifths of the roughly 700 donors and used that subset as a discovery cohort. To predict cytomegalovirus infection status, the study brought together high-throughput TCR immunosequencing, statistical association of individual TCRs with disease status, and machine learning. HLA typing covered class I and class II loci at four-digit resolution. In the later analysis, no new phenotypic data were used to find candidate immune exposures; instead, reliance was placed on TCR beta sequences and their occurrence across donors. An earlier analysis of several hundred of the donors applied high-throughput TCR beta sequencing to assess whether each TCR beta V gene segment acted as functional or pseudogenic. Donor age, sex, ethnicity and CMV serostatus were collected together with the repertoire data. On average, about 200,000 unique TCR beta nucleotide sequences were sequenced per donor among 350 to 400 genotyped donors of the cohort, with roughly 18% of those sequences being non-productive. Of the 300 to 500 genotyped donors, 65% to 90% were placed in the genetic ancestry cluster associated with self-reported Caucasian donors. In addition to the first cohort of roughly 700 subjects, a separate validation cohort of 100 to 150 different subjects was used. Every repertoire in the discovery cohort had been generated on one and the same sequencing platform. About five DR-DQ haplotypes were handled as single units for association and clustering, since linkage in the cohort was strong. The study aimed to test whether signatures of past pathogen exposure could be identified by cataloging public T cell receptors.

What the research found in general, with its limitations: Because counts were too low, around 18 rarely observed V segments, including chromosome 9 orphons, were left out of the earlier analysis of several hundred of the donors. A later genetic analysis reported fewer N-insertions in productive TCRs among donors in an Asian-associated ancestry cluster than the approximately 670-donor mean. The study gave a list of some 150 TCR beta chains associated with cytomegalovirus. The presence/absence analyses assumed that sequencing depth was roughly uniform across donors, and that assumption may not be true. A few of the identified cytomegalovirus-associated TCR beta chains were confirmed in vitro to be specific for cytomegalovirus antigens. An association between a missense DCLRE1C variant and V-gene and J-gene trimming of TCR beta chains was found in a later genetic analysis and replicated in an independent cohort. The classifier was reported to diagnose cytomegalovirus status with high specificity and sensitivity in both the original and validation cohorts. Most TCR sequences were seen in very few donors, while some public TCRs were found in many individuals. A later analysis associated 17,000 or so TCR beta sequences with specific HLA alleles at a false discovery rate of 0.05. Compared with equally common non-associated chains, HLA-associated TCR beta chains in a later analysis were more clonally expanded and had lower generation probabilities. A group of highly shared sequence variants was considered likely to be a technical artifact of the sequencing pipeline. The 87-base-pair reads could not distinguish some IMGT-functional V segments, including TRBV6-2 and TRBV6-3, so those segments were excluded. The cohort was sequenced for TCR beta chains only, and without alpha or paired-chain data the features that could be detected were limited. The only immune exposure information available for the cohort was CMV serostatus. When HLA alleles, especially DR and DQ, strongly co-occurred, attributing TCR associations to individual alleles was difficult. Linkage disequilibrium might explain the correlated functional status among segregating V segments, but an unknown experimental factor could not be excluded. A later analysis found that TCR association rates varied across HLA loci, with DRB1 alleles showing the most associated TCRs and HLA-C alleles the fewest. Broadly in line with IMGT annotations, most TCR beta V segments showed up in productive rearrangements about 87% or about 30% of the time in an earlier analysis of around 600 of the donors. The authors suggested that the approach could potentially be generalized to other disease states and immunological phenotypes. A further reported finding was that TCR beta sequences accurately predicted the HLA-A and HLA-B alleles for most subjects in the first cohort. In a later analysis, most CMV-associated TCR beta chains were found to appear HLA-restricted, with HLA associations seemingly driven largely by CMV exposure. Because HLA typing was unavailable for some donors at each locus, only the typed subset was used in association tests. Several of the top co-occurrence clusters appeared to be linked to parvovirus B19, influenza, CMV and Epstein-Barr virus, according to a later analysis.

Receptor libraries were prepared by the immunoSEQ multiplex PCR assay. For the multiplex PCR, a mixture combining 60 forward primers for TCR Vbeta segments and 13 reverse primers for TCR Jbeta segments was used. The CDR3 region of rearranged TCR beta genes was amplified from genomic DNA by a multiplex PCR assay. The amplified TCR beta libraries were sequenced on the Illumina HiSeq System as 87-base-pair reads. In the original analysis: A later analysis counted about 80 million unique TCR beta chains across the roughly 700 repertoires, and some 11 million of these chains were shared by at least two donors. A nearest-neighbor algorithm error-corrected the raw reads and collapsed the reads into unique sequences, merging closely related sequences to remove PCR and sequencing errors. CDR3 sequences were aligned to IMGT reference sequences to assign V, D and J gene segments. For a sequence to be retained, at least a six-nucleotide match to both a V gene segment and a J gene segment was required. Rearrangements were called productive when the CDR3 lacked stop codons and stayed in frame with V and J; all others were non-productive. Following IMGT convention, CDR3 was defined as the stretch from the second conserved V-encoded cysteine up to the conserved J-encoded phenylalanine. The earlier analysis of some 600 of the donors excluded sequences that lacked an unambiguous match to a single V gene segment. In an earlier analysis of more than 500 of the donors, a V segment was called functional when productive rearrangements were above 56.7%, and segregating when the standard deviation between donors exceeded 5%. A statistical classification framework was built to diagnose cytomegalovirus status from the catalog of TCR beta chain sequences. In a later analysis, TCR nucleotide sequences were compared against IMGT/GENE-DB human TR gene sequences so that V and J genes could be assigned. Using the TCRdist pipeline, a later analysis assigned CDR3 sequences along with most-parsimonious VDJ recombination scenarios. In a later analysis, every TCR beta chain was defined by the combination of its CDR3 amino acid sequence and its V-gene family, and reads without a unique V-gene family were dropped. A later analysis removed nearly 600 highly shared, low-generation-probability nucleotide sequences to deal with suspected cross-contamination and a sequencing artifact. For each public chain, a later analysis derived a clonal expansion index from normalized ranks of inferred template counts within each repertoire. In a later analysis, generation probabilities were computed with a VDJ recombination model fitted to out-of-frame rearrangements, and the resulting probabilities were checked against IGoR. Hypergeometric tests were used in a later analysis to score TCR-TCR, TCR-HLA and TCR-CMV co-occurrence, with a repertoire-size bias correction applied to the TCR pairs. False discovery rates were estimated in a later analysis by permuting HLA or CMV assignments 20 times. A later analysis grouped co-occurring TCRs with DBSCAN, adding TCRdist sequence similarity when clustering within HLA-allele-positive subsets. Co-occurrence clustering excluded repertoires with fewer than 30,000 or more than 120,000 public chains, plus five with anomalous nucleotide sharing. TCRdb carries this immuneACCESS record with in-frame sequences only. Its versions omit some clonotypes, under half of them owing to an unresolved V gene in the studies checked, with the rest unexplained. That table gives V, J and clone size, and the DNA gave D and trimming. This sample lists roughly 80,000 clones; roughly two thirds were detected once. The top ten clones comprise less than 8% of the sample.

The cohort was made up of approximately 670 healthy bone marrow donors. At the time of sampling, all cohort members were nominally healthy, though unrecorded immune exposures were likely present. The donor was CMV seropositive and was included in the group of some 290 seropositive cohort members. A peripheral blood sample was collected from each donor, and TCR beta sequencing was performed on peripheral blood mononuclear cells. The Qiagen DNeasy Blood Extraction Kit was used to extract genomic DNA from the blood cell samples. The sample was PBMCs. The sequence was obtained from a woman between 50 and 59 years old in good health and CMV-seropositive. The rearrangement joined TRBV28 to TRBJ2-1, with 7 junctional bases fitting TRBD2. Here the CDR3 is given as CASSSPKAGDSYNEQFF. The bases read TGTGCCAGCAGTTCCCCTAAGGCGGGGGATTCCTACAATGAGCAGTTCTTC.